These 21 T cell receptor beta chains originate from one sample sequenced in a study of CD4 T cells in relation to SARS-CoV-2 and coronaviruses. Produced via immunoSEQ multiplex PCR; TCRdb's table is partial and in-frame only. The sample lists under 20,000 clones, about 80% occurring once. Their antigen targets remain unknown. Before the COVID-19 pandemic, during about 2011-2019, CD4+ T cells were taken from unexposed donors. The cells were cultured for about ten days before CD4+ T cells were isolated. The sequenced material came from CD4+ T cells from PBMCs, cultured in vitro. The receptors come from a human donor in good health.

The V and J genes are TRBV30 and TRBJ2-7; TRBD1 matches 8 bases. After removal of 3 bases from V and 4 bases from J, the junction contained 11 bases not matched to a gene. The CDR3 consists of 15 residues. Germline values: CDR1 GTSNPN, CDR2 SVGIG (reference sequence). CDR3 amino acids: CAWSLGGTGAYEQYF. Here the CDR3 DNA reads TGTGCCTGGAGCCTTGGCGGGACAGGCGCTTACGAGCAGTACTTC.

The chain is built from TRBV29-1 and TRBJ1-2; D gene ambiguous. The CDR3 extends over 12 amino acids. Looked up from germline, CDR1 is SQVTM and CDR2 is ANQGSEA. Deletions cut 0 bases from V and 6 bases from J, with 8 bases between. CDR3 nucleotide sequence: TGCAGCGTTGAAGACCGGACTGATGGCTACACCTTC. It is translated as CSVEDRTDGYTF.

This clone was counted a few times. The V gene is TRBV18, the J gene TRBJ1-1, with TRBD1 identical over 10 bases. CDR3 length: 16 residues. V lost 6 bases to trimming and J lost 0 bases; unmatched junction nucleotides: 7. In germline, CDR1 is KGHSH, CDR2 LQKENI. Here the CDR3 reads CASSQGQGQMNTEAFF. For the CDR3, the DNA is TGTGCCAGCTCGCAGGGACAGGGGCAGATGAACACTGAAGCTTTCTTT.

The chain has TRBV6-2 or TRBV6-3 and TRBJ2-7, with 15 bases aligning to TRBD2. The CDR3 length is 20 residues. CDR1 is MNHEY and CDR2 is SVGEGT in the germline V gene. Trimming took 6 bases from V and 1 from J; bases not matched to a gene: 16. The CDR3 here is CASSKARPGTSGRRSYEQYF. Written as DNA, the CDR3 is TGTGCCAGCAGCAAGGCTAGGCCCGGGACTAGCGGGAGGCGGTCCTACGAGCAGTACTTC.

The chain couples TRBV19 to TRBJ1-3; D is uncertain. Trimming cost V 5 bases and J 2 bases, with 13 bases left between them. CDR3 length: 15 amino acids. The germline gives CDR1 LNHDA, CDR2 SQIVND (reference sequence). CDR3 in amino acids: CASSYPGVPGNTIYF. The CDR3 DNA reads as TGTGCCAGTAGTTACCCGGGAGTACCTGGAAACACCATATATTTT.

This clone has just one count. The chain uses TRBV10-3 and TRBJ2-5; D could derive from TRBD1 or TRBD2 (5 bases each). V lost 1 base and J lost 2, with 14 bases in between. CDR1 ENHRY and CDR2 SYGVKD come from the germline V gene. The CDR3 sequence is 16 residues long. The CDR3 DNA reads as TGTGCCATCAGTGAGTTAACCCCGGGGCAGCAAGAGACCCAGTACTTC. Amino acids: CAISELTPGQQETQYF.

The chain carries TRBV27 and TRBJ1-6, with no clear D. Trimming cost V 6 bases and J 0 bases, with 18 bases left between them. Germline assignment: CDR1 MNHEY and CDR2 SMNVEV (reference sequence). The CDR3 length is 18 residues. The CDR3 bases are TGTGCCAGCAGAGATGACGGGGTGACAAGCTCCTATAATTCACCCCTCCACTTT. This encodes CASRDDGVTSSYNSPLHF.

V usage is TRBV11-2 and J usage is TRBJ2-1; unclear D gene. V was pared by 3 bases and J by 5 bases, with 8 bases between. Germline V gene lookup returns CDR1 SGHAT and CDR2 FQNNGV. The CDR3 totals 13 residues. CDR3 coding DNA: TGTGCCAGCAGCTTTGGACGGAACAATGAGCAGTTCTTC. Translation: CASSFGRNNEQFF. Full variable domain (rest looked up from reference TRBV11-2 and TRBJ2-1): EAGVAQSPRYKIIEKRQSVAFWCNPISGHATLYWYQQILGQGPKLLIQFQNNGVVDDSQLPKDRFSAERLKGVDSTLKIQPAKLEDSAVYLCASSFGRNNEQFFGPGTRLTVL.

The chain joins TRBV19 to TRBJ1-5; D remains unclear. This CDR3 has 14 amino acids. The germline V gene has CDR1 LNHDA and CDR2 SQIVND (reference sequence). V gave up 5 bases and J gave up 2 bases, with 10 bases separating them. The CDR3 nucleotides read TGTGCCAGTAGTCCCCCGCTAGGCAATCAGCCCCAGCATTTT. Amino acid sequence: CASSPPLGNQPQHF. Based on the CDR3 plus reference TRBV19 and TRBJ1-5, the full variable domain is DGGITQSPKYLFRKEGQNVTLSCEQNLNHDAMYWYRQDPGQGLRLIYYSQIVNDFQKGDIAEGYSVSREKKESFPLTVTSAQKNPTAFYLCASSPPLGNQPQHFGDGTRLSIL.

The rearrangement uses TRBV9 and TRBJ2-7; TRBD2 aligns across 9 bases. Germline CDR1 and CDR2: SGDLS and YYNGEE. After removal of 5 bases from V and 5 bases from J, the junction contained 11 bases not matched to a gene. CDR3 length: 15 amino acids. CDR3 in amino acids: CASRAGGREGNEQYF. In DNA form, the CDR3 reads TGTGCCAGCAGAGCAGGGGGGCGGGAGGGGAACGAGCAGTACTTC.

V is TRBV5-4 and J is TRBJ2-1; 7 nucleotides match TRBD1. Germline loops: CDR1 SGHNT, CDR2 YYREEE (reference sequence). There are 16 residues in the CDR3. V trimming: 0 bases; J trimming: 3 bases; junction bases outside the gene matches: 6. For the CDR3, the DNA is TGTGCCAGCAGCTTGGCCGCAGGGGGTTTCTACAATGAGCAGTTCTTC. Translating it yields CASSLAAGGFYNEQFF.

V usage is TRBV6-5 and J usage is TRBJ2-1; D gene uncertain. Germline V gives CDR1 MNHEY, CDR2 SVGAGI. V lost 6 bases, J lost 14 bases, and 17 bases lay in between. CDR3 length: 12 amino acids. CDR3 residues: CASSPWDSSEFF. The CDR3 DNA reads TGTGCCAGCAGCCCGTGGGATAGCTCGGAGTTCTTC.

This chain connects TRBV3-1 (or the pseudogene TRBV3-2) to TRBJ2-2; D may be TRBD1 (7 bases). CDR3 length: 16 residues. Germline V gives CDR1 LGHDT, CDR2 YNNKEL (reference sequence). V was clipped by 4 bases and J by 4 bases, with 16 bases between them. Written as DNA, the CDR3 is TGTGCCAGCAGCCCCAGAGGAGGGGGCAGCACCGGGGAGCTGTTTTTT. Its translation: CASSPRGGGSTGELFF.

V gene TRBV5-1 combines with J gene TRBJ1-3; no clear D gene. CDR3 length: 16 amino acids. Germline V gene data show CDR1 as SGHRS and CDR2 as YFSETQ. V was clipped by 0 bases and J by 0 bases, with 10 bases between them. In DNA form, the CDR3 reads TGCGCCAGCAGCTTGGAATTTGGCAGCTCTGGAAACACCATATATTTT. Translating it yields CASSLEFGSSGNTIYF.

This chain connects TRBV18 to TRBJ2-5, with D unresolved. The CDR3 totals 13 residues. Trimming pared 4 bases from V and 1 base from J, leaving 7 bases between. Germline V gene sequence: CDR1 KGHSH, CDR2 LQKENI. The CDR3 here is CASSRELQETQYF. The CDR3 coding sequence is TGTGCCAGCTCACGCGAACTCCAAGAGACCCAGTACTTC.

The J gene is TRBJ2-1, the V gene TRBV18; 9 nucleotides match TRBD1. Per germline, CDR1 KGHSH and CDR2 LQKENI. The CDR3 is made up of 16 amino acids. With V trimmed by 0 bases and J by 7 bases, 7 bases remained unmatched. CDR3 sequence reads: CASSPPSGTGNNEQFF. DNA of the CDR3: TGTGCCAGCTCACCACCTTCCGGGACAGGGAATAATGAGCAGTTCTTC.

The CDR3 coding sequence is TGTGCCTGGAGTCTCCAAGAGACCCAGTACTTC. It specifies CAWSLQETQYF. The gene calls are TRBV30 and TRBJ2-5; unclear D gene. This CDR3 has 11 amino acids. Per germline, CDR1 GTSNPN and CDR2 SVGIG (reference sequence). The V gene lost 2 bases and the J gene lost 1 base, with 2 bases spanning the gap. The whole variable domain, filled in from reference TRBV30 and TRBJ2-5, reads SQTIHQWPATLVQPVGSPLSLECTVEGTSNPNLYWYRQAAGRGLQLLFYSVGIGQISSEVPQNLSASRPQDRQFILSSKKLLLSDSGFYLCAWSLQETQYFGPGTRLLVL.

This chain uses TRBV10-3 with TRBJ1-6, with D possibly being TRBD1 (6 bases). V lost 0 bases, J lost 3 bases, and 12 bases lay in between. Looked up from germline, CDR1 is ENHRY and CDR2 is SYGVKD. The CDR3 is 17 residues long. In nucleotides, the CDR3 is TGTGCCATCAGTGAGTCGAGACAGGCTGGCTATAATTCACCCCTCCACTTT. Residues: CAISESRQAGYNSPLHF.

The V call is TRBV14, the J call TRBJ2-1, with D possibly TRBD2 on 5 matching bases. From germline, CDR1 is SGHDN and CDR2 FVKESK. V shed 0 bases and J shed 9 bases, with 9 bases lying between them. The CDR3 runs to 13 residues. The CDR3 nucleotides read TGTGCCAGCAGCCAAGATCTAGAGGGTGAGCAGTTCTTC. Amino acids: CASSQDLEGEQFF.

The chain uses TRBV4-1 and TRBJ1-3; D is ambiguous. The CDR3 has 19 amino acids. With 0 bases removed from V and 0 bases from J, the gap between germline ends came to 18 bases. Germline CDR1 MGHRA, CDR2 YSYEKL. The CDR3 DNA is TGCGCCAGCAGCCAAGAATGGGAGGCCCTCTTCAGCTCTGGAAACACCATATATTTT. Protein: CASSQEWEALFSSGNTIYF.

CDR3 amino acids: CATSDFTTSGETQYF. Here the CDR3 DNA reads TGTGCCACCAGTGATTTTACGACCTCGGGGGAGACCCAGTACTTC. This chain connects TRBV24-1 to TRBJ2-5; D might be TRBD2 (5 bases). The CDR3 sequence is 15 residues long. The germline V and J ends were trimmed by 1 base and 5 bases, with 13 bases remaining between them. The V gene's germline CDR1 is KGHDR and CDR2 SFDVKD.